This T cell receptor beta chain was recovered during a study of T cell repertoires in cytomegalovirus infection. Study summary: Public TCR beta signature analysis indicated the presence of both CMV infection and matching HLA type.

This CDR3 comprises 14 residues. CDR1 and CDR2 from the germline V gene are LNHDA and SQIVND (reference sequence). General study results and limits: Carriage of CMV together with the relevant HLA was identifiable through cumulative public TCR beta family frequency. Clonotypes of TCR beta that were HLA-C-restricted and CMV-specific dominated the ex vivo response.

Using its own MiXCR run on the reads, TCRdb lists one record per CDR3 protein. Here the sample spans more than 140,000 distinct CDR3 sequences, roughly 6% being singletons. This clonotype was picked up one time. The antigen remains undetermined. Sequence at one end of the junction differs from germline and may be a read error. The sample taken for sequencing was PBMCs. The rearrangement uses TRBV19 and TRBJ1-1; TRBD1 is a possible D gene (6 bases). The sequence was collected from a human donor in good health (CMV status not recorded). Some clones in this sample may be carry-over from other donors' samples. The CDR3 is CPSSNKQGFAEAFF. The DNA for the CDR3 is TGTCCCAGTAGTAACAAACAGGGTTTCGCTGAAGCTTTCTTT.